This T cell receptor beta chain stems from a study of CD8 T cells in ankylosing spondylitis. A word on this clonotype: Its antigen is unknown.

V was shortened by 7 bases and J by 8 bases, with 29 bases between the two germline ends. CDR3 length: 17 residues. Germline loops: CDR1 SQVTM, CDR2 ANQGSEA. Study-wide findings and caveats: Disease-associated clones were reportedly significantly overrepresented in matched ankylosing spondylitis synovial fluid. Made up of several highly homologous variants, a TCR beta motif appeared characteristic of ankylosing spondylitis blood. Both synovial fluid and blood in reactive arthritis had previously been reported to carry some motif variants.

Libraries for TCR beta were made by quantitative 5'-RACE with molecular barcodes. TCRdb independently ran MiXCR on the 5' RACE reads; one entry per CDR3 protein. The sample has around 130,000 distinct CDR3 sequences, roughly 8.8% seen once. This receptor was identified in a male donor with ankylosing spondylitis or in good health (not recorded which). The V and J genes are TRBV29-1 and TRBJ1-4; possible D gene TRBD1, 6 bases. The material sequenced was blood, either unsorted or a sorted T cell fraction (not recorded which). CDR3 nucleotide sequence: TGCAGCGCCGAACTCCGGGACAAGGGATGGGTGAGCGAAAAACTGTTTTTT. Amino acids: CSAELRDKGWVSEKLFF. The whole variable domain, filled in from reference TRBV29-1 and TRBJ1-4, reads SAVISQKPSRDICQRGTSLTIQCQVDSQVTMMFWYRQQPGQSLTLIATANQGSEATYESGFVIDKFPISRPNLTFSTLTVSNMSPEDSSIYLCSAELRDKGWVSEKLFFGSGTQLSVL.